This T cell receptor (beta chain) is drawn from a study of regulatory T cells in long-lasting Graves disease. Study outcomes and limitations: Between persistent patients, a few thousand public clonotypes were shared, exceeding the roughly 1,000 shared between new patients.

The CDR3 runs 17 residues. Germline CDR1 and CDR2: LGHDT and YNNKEL (reference sequence). V shed 4 bases and J shed 0 bases, with 16 bases lying between them. This clonotype has ten or more counts. Antigen specificity is unknown. As for time point: persistent/refractory GD, antithyroid drugs over 5 years with positive TRAb. Isolated PBMC RNA provided the starting material for the TCR library. In building TCR beta libraries, iRepertoire HTBI primers were used together with Arm-PCR of CDR3 regions. TCRdb redid the calling of the multiplex PCR reads with MiXCR, one entry per CDR3 protein. Here the sample spans about 290,000 distinct CDR3 sequences, 22% being singletons.

V and J are TRBV3-1 and TRBJ2-4, with D unresolved. The source material was peripheral blood mononuclear cells (PBMCs), sampled when the disease was refractory, from a patient treated with antithyroid drugs. The source of this sequence is a female donor with Graves disease. The CDR3 sequence: CASSPLPRVLAKNIQYF. The DNA of the CDR3 is TGTGCCAGCAGCCCCCTCCCACGAGTACTAGCCAAAAACATTCAGTACTTC.